This T cell receptor beta chain was sequenced for a study of control samples from healthy donors and cancer patients. Assay used: immunoSEQ multiplex PCR; TCRdb lists only in-frame clones, some missing. Of roughly 120,000 clones detected, roughly 92% appear once; the ten largest clones hold 2.6%. Germline V gene sequence: CDR1 LNHDA, CDR2 SQIVND (reference sequence). The CDR3 extends over 15 amino acids. The V gene end was trimmed by 3 bases and the J gene end by 5 bases; junction bases not matched to a gene: 6. This sequence was found in a man younger than 40 in good health. Material: blood. The V and J genes are TRBV19 and TRBJ1-1; 10 nucleotides match TRBD1. The CDR3 DNA sequence: TGTGCCAGTAGTATGGACGGGACAGGGGTGACTGAAGCTTTCTTT. Encoded protein: CASSMDGTGVTEAFF.